What follows are 26 T cell receptor beta chains derived from one specimen sequenced in a study of OX40 agonist ivuxolimab in advanced cancers. Repertoires were generated with immunoSEQ multiplex PCR, while TCRdb's copy carries only in-frame clones and drops some. Here the sample spans 40,000 to 45,000 clones, just under 95% being singletons. The sequencing here drew on CD4+ or CD8+ T cells sorted from blood, taken in a trial of the OX40 agonist ivuxolimab. Receptors were obtained from an adult with an advanced solid tumor such as melanoma, head and neck, liver or kidney cancer.

The chain recombines TRBV23-1 with TRBJ1-5; 8 bases align to TRBD1. TRBV23-1 is sorted into the ORF group, with uncertain function. The CDR3 is made up of 18 amino acids. J was trimmed by 6 bases and V by 2 bases; bases with no gene match: 15. CDR3 nucleotides: TGCGCCAGCAGTCAAGACCCTTTGAAGGACAGGGAGAGTCAGCCCCAGCATTTT. It translates to CASSQDPLKDRESQPQHF.

The CDR3, as DNA: TGCGCCAGCAGCTTACGGTCAGGGGATACCTACAATGAGCAGTTCTTC. Translating gives CASSLRSGDTYNEQFF. The chain employs TRBV5-1 and TRBJ2-1, with D maybe TRBD1 (6 bases). Germline V gene sequence: CDR1 SGHRS, CDR2 YFSETQ. V was pared by 2 bases and J by 2 bases, with 14 bases between. The CDR3 extends over 16 amino acids. Drawing the rest from reference TRBV5-1 and TRBJ2-1, the complete variable domain is KAGVTQTPRYLIKTRGQQVTLSCSPISGHRSVSWYQQTPGQGLQFLFEYFSETQRNKGNFPGRFSGRQFSNSRSEMNVSTLELGDSALYLCASSLRSGDTYNEQFFGPGTRLTVL.

The V and J genes are TRBV2 and TRBJ2-7; D uncertain. The germline V gene has CDR1 SNHLY and CDR2 FYNNEI. V was trimmed by 4 bases and J by 2 bases, leaving 3 bases between them. CDR3 length equals 11 residues. This chain's CDR3 is CASSAAYEQYF. The CDR3 nucleotides read TGTGCCAGCAGTGCAGCCTACGAGCAGTACTTC.

V and J are TRBV29-1 and TRBJ2-5, with a tentative D call TRBD1 (5 bases). Trimming cost V 4 bases and J 4 bases, with 10 bases left between them. CDR1 and CDR2 from the germline V gene are SQVTM and ANQGSEA. This CDR3 contains 12 residues. Here the CDR3 reads CSVVRAGETQYF. In DNA, the CDR3 is TGCAGCGTTGTCAGGGCAGGAGAGACCCAGTACTTC. The entire variable domain, with the rest obtained from reference TRBV29-1 and TRBJ2-5, is as follows: SAVISQKPSRDICQRGTSLTIQCQVDSQVTMMFWYRQQPGQSLTLIATANQGSEATYESGFVIDKFPISRPNLTFSTLTVSNMSPEDSSIYLCSVVRAGETQYFGPGTRLLVL.

The CDR3: CASINSLGQSQETQYF. The CDR3 bases are TGTGCCAGCATTAACTCCTTGGGACAGAGTCAAGAGACCCAGTACTTC. The gene calls are TRBV28 and TRBJ2-5; 7 positions agree with TRBD1. The CDR3 covers 16 residues. V was pared by 7 bases and J by 2 bases, with 13 bases of the junction left unmatched. Germline CDR1 reads MDHEN; CDR2 reads SYDVKM.

The V call is TRBV28, the J call TRBJ1-1; no reliable D call. V shed 3 bases and J shed 5 bases, with 10 bases lying between them. The CDR3 is made up of 13 amino acids. Germline assignment: CDR1 MDHEN and CDR2 SYDVKM. The CDR3, as DNA: TGTGCCAGCAGTTTGGGGAAGATGACTGAAGCTTTCTTT. Translation: CASSLGKMTEAFF.

V is TRBV10-1 and J is TRBJ2-1, with TRBD2 as a possible D gene (6 bases). CDR3 length: 16 amino acids. Trimming cost V 3 bases and J 6 bases, with 18 bases left between them. Germline-derived CDR1 and CDR2 are WNHNN and SYGVQD (reference sequence). The CDR3 here is CASSDSGVLGPNEQFF. In DNA, the CDR3 is TGCGCCAGCAGTGACTCGGGGGTCTTAGGGCCCAATGAGCAGTTCTTC.

The chain links TRBV6-1 to TRBJ2-7, with TRBD2 identical over 15 bases. There are 15 residues in the CDR3. V was pared by 4 bases and J by 4 bases, with 2 bases of the junction left unmatched. CDR1 is MNHNS and CDR2 is SASEGT in the germline V gene. The CDR3 bases are TGTGCCAGCAGTGTTGGGACTAGCGGGAGGTACGAGCAGTACTTC. Amino acid sequence: CASSVGTSGRYEQYF.

This sequence joins TRBV27 and TRBJ1-2; perhaps TRBD1 as D (6 bases). CDR1 and CDR2 from the germline V gene are MNHEY and SMNVEV (reference sequence). Trimming removed 6 bases from V and 6 bases from J, with 14 bases in between. The CDR3 contains 13 residues. This CDR3 is CASSPRGGNGYTF. The CDR3 region has the DNA TGTGCCAGCAGCCCAAGGGGGGGCAATGGCTACACCTTC.

This chain connects TRBV28 to TRBJ2-7, with a weak D call TRBD1 (6 bases). The CDR3 loop spans 13 amino acids. V lost 3 bases and J lost 4, with 10 bases in between. CDR1 and CDR2 (germline): MDHEN, SYDVKM. CDR3 residues: CASSFPQGYEQYF. Written as DNA, the CDR3 is TGTGCCAGCAGTTTCCCGCAGGGGTACGAGCAGTACTTC. The full variable domain, completed using reference TRBV28 and TRBJ2-7, is DVKVTQSSRYLVKRTGEKVFLECVQDMDHENMFWYRQDPGLGLRLIYFSYDVKMKEKGDIPEGYSVSREKKERFSLILESASTNQTSMYLCASSFPQGYEQYFGPGTRLTVT.

This chain uses TRBV29-1 with TRBJ2-3; no clear D gene. The V gene lost 3 bases and the J gene lost 0 bases, with 13 bases spanning the gap. The V gene's germline CDR1 is SQVTM and CDR2 ANQGSEA. This CDR3 region has 15 residues. For the CDR3, the DNA is TGCAGCGTTGAGGGCCTGAGATCTAGCACAGATACGCAGTATTTT. Translating gives CSVEGLRSSTDTQYF.

This chain uses TRBV9 with TRBJ2-5, with TRBD2 as a possible D gene (8 bases). The CDR3 sequence is 17 residues long. Germline loops: CDR1 SGDLS, CDR2 YYNGEE. V was trimmed by 2 bases and J by 5 bases, leaving 22 bases between them. The CDR3 reads CASSVSQGPAGEETQYF. Here the CDR3 DNA reads TGTGCCAGCAGCGTCTCACAGGGGCCAGCGGGAGAGGAGACCCAGTACTTC.

J is TRBJ2-1 and V is TRBV19; TRBD2 matches 7 bases. This CDR3 comprises 13 residues. CDR1 and CDR2 from the germline V gene are LNHDA and SQIVND (reference sequence). Unmatched junction bases numbered 2, after V lost 6 bases and J lost 3 bases. CDR3 amino acids: CASRAGVYNEQFF. CDR3 nucleotide sequence: TGTGCCAGTAGGGCGGGGGTCTACAATGAGCAGTTCTTC.

The chain has TRBV27 and TRBJ2-3; 8 nucleotides line up with TRBD1. The V gene's germline CDR1 is MNHEY and CDR2 SMNVEV (reference sequence). With 2 bases clipped from V and 1 base from J, the junction kept 11 bases outside the gene matches. This CDR3 has 18 residues. This CDR3 reads CASSLASSGQGRTDTQYF. Written as DNA, the CDR3 is TGTGCCAGCAGTTTAGCCTCCTCCGGACAGGGACGCACAGATACGCAGTATTTT.

The gene calls are TRBV11-2 and TRBJ1-2; 7 nucleotides agree with TRBD1. In germline, CDR1 is SGHAT, CDR2 FQNNGV. The CDR3 loop spans 15 amino acids. After removal of 1 base from V and 5 bases from J, the junction contained 7 bases not matched to a gene. The CDR3 reads CASSLAMTGSYGYTF. Written as DNA, the CDR3 is TGTGCCAGCAGCTTAGCAATGACAGGGTCTTATGGCTACACCTTC.

This chain joins TRBV27 and TRBJ1-2; D is perhaps TRBD1 (6 bases). Germline CDR1 and CDR2: MNHEY and SMNVEV (reference sequence). The V end lost 3 bases, the J end lost 8 bases, and 10 bases lay between the germline ends. This CDR3 has 12 amino acids. This CDR3 reads CASSFGGWGYTF. The CDR3 nucleotides read TGTGCCAGCAGTTTCGGGGGCTGGGGCTACACCTTC.

This clone was recorded only once. The V gene is TRBV29-1, the J gene TRBJ2-1; no reliable D call. Germline CDR1 reads SQVTM; CDR2 reads ANQGSEA. Trimming took off 7 bases at V and 6 bases at J, with 1 base between the two ends. This CDR3 is built from 8 residues. Here the CDR3 DNA reads TGCAGCGCCAATGAGCAGTTCTTC. This encodes CSANEQFF.

The gene calls are TRBV29-1 and TRBJ2-5; 7 bases match TRBD2. Germline V gives CDR1 SQVTM, CDR2 ANQGSEA. J lost 1 base, V lost 3 bases, and 8 bases had no gene match. This CDR3 has 15 residues. In DNA, the CDR3 is TGCAGCGTTGATAAGCGGGACCTCCCCCAAGAGACCCAGTACTTC. Encoded protein: CSVDKRDLPQETQYF.

The chain has TRBV19 and TRBJ1-1, with D possibly matching TRBD1 (5 bases). The CDR3 runs 14 residues. Germline V lookup: CDR1 LNHDA, CDR2 SQIVND (reference sequence). Trimming took off 5 bases at V and 11 bases at J, with 21 bases between the two ends. This chain's CDR3 is CASSPTPQGLGAFF. CDR3 bases: TGTGCCAGTAGTCCCACCCCTCAGGGATTAGGGGCTTTCTTT.

This clone was found once. The chain carries TRBV28 and TRBJ2-7; the match to TRBD1 covers 10 bases. Germline V gives CDR1 MDHEN, CDR2 SYDVKM. The trim removed 5 bases at V and 2 bases at J, leaving 12 bases unmatched. The length of the CDR3 is 17 residues. The CDR3 DNA reads TGTGCCAGCAGTGTAATATTCGGGACAGGGGAGACCTACGAGCAGTACTTC. This gives the protein CASSVIFGTGETYEQYF.

The V gene is TRBV27, the J gene TRBJ2-7; TRBD1 matches 12 bases. Germline V lookup: CDR1 MNHEY, CDR2 SMNVEV (reference sequence). The length of the CDR3 is 14 residues. The J segment lost 5 bases and the V segment lost 5 bases, leaving 4 bases of the junction unmatched. The CDR3 spells CASSPGTGGHEQYF. The CDR3 DNA reads TGTGCCAGCAGTCCCGGGACAGGGGGCCACGAGCAGTACTTC.

This chain uses TRBV11-3 with TRBJ2-7; weak D call: TRBD1 (6 bases). Germline values: CDR1 SGHNT, CDR2 YENEEA. CDR3 size: 14 residues. With 4 bases removed from V and 3 bases from J, the gap between germline ends came to 13 bases. CDR3: CASSSTTGSYEQYF. CDR3 coding DNA: TGTGCCAGCAGCTCCACGACAGGAAGCTACGAGCAGTACTTC.

J is TRBJ2-7 and V is TRBV19; perhaps D is TRBD1 or TRBD2 (5 bases each). This CDR3 is built from 14 residues. V lost 4 bases to trimming and J lost 7 bases, with 17 bases between them. The V gene's germline CDR1 is LNHDA and CDR2 SQIVND (reference sequence). This chain's CDR3 is CASSTGTFLGEQYF. The DNA for the CDR3 is TGTGCCAGTAGTACCGGGACCTTCCTGGGGGAGCAGTACTTC.

V gene TRBV27 combines with J gene TRBJ2-3; perhaps TRBD2 as D (5 bases). Germline values: CDR1 MNHEY, CDR2 SMNVEV (reference sequence). V lost 5 bases to trimming and J lost 2 bases, with 14 bases between them. This CDR3 is built from 15 residues. CDR3 in DNA: TGTGCCAGCAGTACCCAAAGCGGAACCACAGATACGCAGTATTTT. Translated: CASSTQSGTTDTQYF.

J is TRBJ2-1 and V is TRBV28, with 10 bases identical to TRBD2. V lost 1 base and J lost 1; bases outside the gene matches: 1. Germline V gives CDR1 MDHEN, CDR2 SYDVKM. The CDR3 is 16 residues long. The CDR3 region has the DNA TGTGCCAGCAGTTTATCTAGCGGGAGATCCTACAATGAGCAGTTCTTC. Its protein is CASSLSSGRSYNEQFF.

The J gene is TRBJ2-7, the V gene TRBV30; D might be TRBD1 (5 bases). The CDR3 covers 12 residues. In germline, CDR1 is GTSNPN, CDR2 SVGIG (reference sequence). Trimming removed 1 base at V and 3 bases at J, with 7 bases between. CDR3 sequence: CAWSGQGYEQYF. The CDR3 nucleotides read TGTGCCTGGAGTGGCCAGGGCTACGAGCAGTACTTC.